Sequencing of this T cell receptor beta chain was carried out in a study of T-cell reconstitution after alpha-beta-depleted transplantation in children. Unique molecular identifiers were used to barcode this TCRbeta library. MiXCR was run by TCRdb on the PCR reads, yielding one entry per CDR3 protein. This table has about 360,000 distinct CDR3 sequences, roughly 15% appearing once. As to this clonotype: A read error is possible here, since a much larger clone lies one base away.

CDR3 length: 15 amino acids. Germline CDR1 SNHLY, CDR2 FYNNEI. The rearrangement links TRBV2 to TRBJ2-1; 8 nucleotides align to TRBD2. The clonotype was recovered from a human donor who donated a stem cell graft to a child with Fanconi anemia. The material sequenced was PBMCs, taken from the stem cell graft. The CDR3 is CVSSERGGPYNEQFF. For the CDR3, the DNA is TGTGTCAGCAGTGAACGGGGGGGCCCCTACAATGAGCAGTTCTTC.